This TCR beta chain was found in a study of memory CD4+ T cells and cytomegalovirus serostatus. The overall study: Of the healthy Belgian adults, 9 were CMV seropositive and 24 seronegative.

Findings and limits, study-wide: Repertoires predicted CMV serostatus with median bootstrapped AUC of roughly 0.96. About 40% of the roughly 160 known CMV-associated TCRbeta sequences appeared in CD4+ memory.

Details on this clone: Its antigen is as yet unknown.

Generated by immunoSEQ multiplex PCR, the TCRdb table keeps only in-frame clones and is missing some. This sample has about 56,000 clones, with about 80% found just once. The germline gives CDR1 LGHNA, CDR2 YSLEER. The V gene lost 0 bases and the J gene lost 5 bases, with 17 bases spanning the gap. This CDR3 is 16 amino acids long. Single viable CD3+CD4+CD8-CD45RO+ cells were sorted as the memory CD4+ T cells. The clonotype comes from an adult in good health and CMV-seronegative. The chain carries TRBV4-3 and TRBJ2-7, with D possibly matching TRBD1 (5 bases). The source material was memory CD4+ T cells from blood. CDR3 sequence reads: CASSQDRHWGGNEQYF. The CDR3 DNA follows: TGCGCCAGCAGCCAAGATAGACACTGGGGCGGCAACGAGCAGTACTTC.